These 9 T cell receptor beta chains share one sample of origin, sequenced in a study of cytomegalovirus exposure and HLA in healthy donors. Amplification used 60 Vbeta primers and 13 Jbeta primers. This table comes from immunoSEQ multiplex PCR, and its TCRdb copy is limited to in-frame clones, with some not included. The table records roughly 170,000 clones, about four fifths of them present only once. Sequencing was done on a sample of PBMCs. These receptors were collected from a man aged 18 to 30 in good health and CMV-seronegative.

This CDR3 reads CASSFLGTGYGYTF. The CDR3 nucleotides are TGTGCCAGCAGCTTCCTCGGCACAGGGTATGGCTACACCTTC. This chain uses TRBV13 with TRBJ1-2; TRBD1 might be the D (6 bases). The germline V gene encodes CDR1 PRHDT and CDR2 FYEKMQ (reference sequence). V shed 3 bases and J shed 5 bases, with 13 bases lying between them. This CDR3 is built from 14 residues.

V usage is TRBV6-5 and J usage is TRBJ2-7; 7 bases match TRBD2. V was clipped by 2 bases and J by 1 base; unmatched bases: 5. Looked up from germline, CDR1 is MNHEY and CDR2 is SVGAGI. The CDR3 length is 15 residues. The CDR3 DNA is TGTGCCAGCAGTTACGGATCTAGCGGATCCTACGAGCAGTACTTC. As protein: CASSYGSSGSYEQYF.

This sequence joins TRBV25-1 and TRBJ2-5; D uncertain. The CDR3 sequence is 11 residues long. Deletions cut 4 bases from V and 5 bases from J, with 5 bases between. In germline, CDR1 is MGHDK, CDR2 SYGVNS. The CDR3 loop reads CASSGRETQYF. CDR3 DNA: TGTGCCAGCAGTGGCCGGGAGACCCAGTACTTC. Complete variable domain (other parts from reference TRBV25-1 and TRBJ2-5): EADIYQTPRYLVIGTGKKITLECSQTMGHDKMYWYQQDPGMELHLIHYSYGVNSTEKGDLSSESTVSRIRTEHFPLTLESARPSHTSQYLCASSGRETQYFGPGTRLLVL.

The genes are TRBV15 and TRBJ2-1; D gene ambiguous. Germline assignment: CDR1 LNHNV and CDR2 YYDKDF (reference sequence). The V end lost 1 base, the J end lost 9 bases, and 13 bases lay between the germline ends. This CDR3 is built from 14 residues. CDR3 DNA sequence: TGTGCCACCAGCAGAGTTGTCCGTAGCACTGAGCAGTTCTTC. Translated: CATSRVVRSTEQFF.

The chain has TRBV10-3 and TRBJ2-1; 13 bases line up with TRBD2. Germline CDR1 is ENHRY and CDR2 is SYGVKD. The length of the CDR3 is 17 residues. Losses at the gene ends were 8 bases for V and 5 bases for J; bases not matched to a gene: 12. For the CDR3, the DNA is TGTGCCATCGCTAGGACTAGCGGGAGCGCAGTACACAATGAGCAGTTCTTC. This sequence encodes CAIARTSGSAVHNEQFF.

The gene calls are TRBV6-4 and TRBJ2-5, with 12 bases aligning to TRBD2. The length of the CDR3 is 17 residues. Germline V gives CDR1 MRHNA, CDR2 SNTAGT. J lost 5 bases, V lost 0 bases, and 7 bases had no gene match. This chain's CDR3 is CASSDSNFGTSGETQYF. The CDR3 DNA sequence: TGTGCCAGCAGTGACTCGAACTTCGGGACTAGCGGGGAGACCCAGTACTTC.

This rearrangement joins TRBV9 to TRBJ2-2; 10 nucleotides align to TRBD1. V lost 6 bases and J lost 6; bases outside the gene matches: 11. This CDR3 region has 16 residues. The germline V gene has CDR1 SGDLS and CDR2 YYNGEE. The CDR3 DNA reads TGTGCCAGCAACGAAGGGGACAGGGGTTTTGCCGGGGAGCTGTTTTTT. Protein product: CASNEGDRGFAGELFF.

The V call is TRBV28, the J call TRBJ1-2; TRBD1 aligns across 8 bases. Germline V gene lookup returns CDR1 MDHEN and CDR2 SYDVKM. This CDR3 has 15 amino acids. After removal of 7 bases from V and 5 bases from J, the junction contained 12 bases not matched to a gene. The CDR3 reads CASTLVETGVYGYTF. The CDR3 bases are TGTGCCAGCACCTTGGTTGAGACAGGGGTATATGGCTACACCTTC.

This chain links TRBV9 with TRBJ2-6; 7 positions match TRBD1. Germline V gives CDR1 SGDLS, CDR2 YYNGEE. V shed 3 bases, J shed 3 bases, and the junction held 9 bases outside the gene matches. This CDR3 comprises 17 residues. The CDR3 sequence is CASSAPRDSIGANVLTF. Written as DNA, the CDR3 is TGTGCCAGCAGCGCTCCAAGGGACAGCATTGGGGCCAACGTCCTGACTTTC.